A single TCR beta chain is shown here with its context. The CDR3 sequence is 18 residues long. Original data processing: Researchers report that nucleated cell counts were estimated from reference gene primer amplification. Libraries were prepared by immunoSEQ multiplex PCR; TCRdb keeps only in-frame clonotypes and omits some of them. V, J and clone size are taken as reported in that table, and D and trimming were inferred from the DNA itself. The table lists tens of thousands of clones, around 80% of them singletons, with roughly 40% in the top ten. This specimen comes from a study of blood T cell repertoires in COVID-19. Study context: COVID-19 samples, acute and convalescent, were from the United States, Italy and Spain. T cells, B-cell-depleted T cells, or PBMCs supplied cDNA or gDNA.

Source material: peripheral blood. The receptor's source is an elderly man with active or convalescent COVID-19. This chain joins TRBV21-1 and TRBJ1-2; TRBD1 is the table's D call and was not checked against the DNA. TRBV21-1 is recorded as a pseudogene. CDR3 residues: CASSKLLLRDREDYGYTF. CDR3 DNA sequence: TGTGCCAGCAGCAAACTTCTTCTCCGGGACAGGGAAGACTATGGCTACACCTTC.